The source of this T cell receptor (beta chain) is a study of neoadjuvant nivolumab and ipilimumab in lung cancer (TCRdb year 2020). Study-wide context: Nivolumab was given at 3 mg/kg intravenously on days 1, 15 and 29, and the combination arm added ipilimumab 1 mg/kg on day 1 only. The primary trial endpoint was the major pathologic response (MPR) rate in the intention-to-treat population in each study arm. Of the 45 or so patients with operable NSCLC treated in the trial, approximately 23 were randomized to nivolumab monotherapy and roughly 21 to nivolumab plus ipilimumab. The study compared TCR repertoires in pretherapy (baseline) peripheral blood with TCR repertoires in tumors resected at surgery following neoadjuvant immune checkpoint blockade. Matched pretherapy and resected tumor pairs were analyzed for seven patients, of whom four received nivolumab and three received nivolumab plus ipilimumab.

The time point tag for this specimen amounts to: at surgical resection after neoadjuvant nivolumab +/- ipilimumab. The samples were taken from NEOSTAR, a phase 2 randomized trial in operable NSCLC that tested neoadjuvant nivolumab or nivolumab plus ipilimumab, followed by surgery. Comment on this clone: This clone's antigen is unknown. Base-call qualities are not available, and no considerably larger clone is one nucleotide away.

The library was obtained by the immunoSEQ multiplex PCR assay. The authors processed their data as follows. Repertoires were summarized in terms of richness and clonality, and significantly expanded and contracted clones between pre- and post-therapy samples were identified. Imported from immuneACCESS, the table was reduced by TCRdb to in-frame sequences with V and J called. These copies leave out some clones; in studies compared against another copy, an unresolved V gene accounts for under half, and the cause of the remainder is not known. For V, J and clone size, that table is used; D and trimming come from the DNA. For this sample the table gives 25,000 to 30,000 clones, of which roughly four fifths were detected only once. The leading ten clones occupy about 9% of the sample. Beyond this particular receptor, the publication reports: Greater TCR richness and clonality were observed in resected tumors than in tumor-adjacent uninvolved lung, and increases were observed in more dual-therapy-treated tumors. A small number of samples was subjected to TCR sequencing. From pretherapy to surgery, tumor T-cell richness and clonality went up in three of three dual-therapy tumors, versus only two of four nivolumab-treated tumors. There was no significant correlation between TCR clonality and pathologic tumor regression, and just a single major-pathologic-response sample was available for the clonality-regression analysis. Pretherapy blood TCR richness correlated positively with richness in tumors resected after neoadjuvant therapy (Spearman R ~ 0.8).

The CDR3 runs 14 residues from the cysteine to the phenylalanine. The retained sequence is limited to the CDR3, 42 bases, with the frame set at the first base. CDR1 and CDR2 are read off the germline V gene (reference sequence) as GTSNPN and SVGIG. The V and J ends are trimmed by 0 bases and 2 bases, leaving 7 bases between them. This receptor was identified in an adult with non-small cell lung cancer. The chain couples TRBV30 to TRBJ2-2, with no reliable assignment of the D segment. The material sequenced was tumor tissue, taken after neoadjuvant nivolumab, alone or with ipilimumab, at or shortly before surgery. CDR3 region: CAWSVQQNTGELFF. The sequenced DNA is TGTGCCTGGAGTGTACAGCAAAACACCGGGGAGCTGTTTTTT.